Listed below are T cell receptor beta chains from one sample, sequenced in a study of cytomegalovirus exposure and HLA in healthy donors. Data came from immunoSEQ multiplex PCR; TCRdb stores just in-frame clones and leaves some out. The listing records some 39,000 clones. The sequenced material came from PBMCs. The origin of the receptors is a man aged 30 to 45 in good health and CMV-seronegative. Each CDR3 is given with its conserved first and last residue. Fields, in order: J gene, V gene, D gene, CDR3 DNA, CDR3 protein. The D gene is left open where the match is weak.

TRBJ2-2	TRBV12-5	TRBD1	TGTGCTAGTGGTTTTCTCAGGGGGCGCCGGACCGGGGAGCTGTTTTTT	CASGFLRGRRTGELFF
TRBJ2-2	TRBV29-1	TRBD1	TGCAGCGTCAGATTTGGGACAGGGGGAACCGGGGAGCTGTTTTTT	CSVRFGTGGTGELFF
TRBJ2-1	TRBV4-2	TRBD2	TGTGCCAGCAGCCAAGCCTCACTAGCGGGCCTGGCGGGGAATGAGCAGTTCTTC	CASSQASLAGLAGNEQFF
TRBJ2-3	TRBV9	-	TGTGCCAGCAGCGTTCCCCCTAGAGCCGATACGCAGTATTTT	CASSVPPRADTQYF
TRBJ2-1	TRBV14	TRBD2	TGTGCCAGCAGCCCAAACCTAGCGGGAGTCGTCAATGAGCAGTTCTTC	CASSPNLAGVVNEQFF
TRBJ1-5	TRBV19	TRBD1	TGTGCCACAAACAGGGGGCCCACAGGTAATCAGCCCCAGCATTTT	CATNRGPTGNQPQHF
TRBJ1-6	TRBV9	-	TGTGCCAGCAGCGTAGGCGGCGAAAATTCACCCCTCCACTTT	CASSVGGENSPLHF
TRBJ2-7	TRBV5-1	-	TGCGCCAGCAGCTTGGGGACTATGTCCTACGAGCAGTACTTC	CASSLGTMSYEQYF
TRBJ2-7	TRBV7-3	TRBD1	TGTGCCAGCAGCCCTACCTTCGACAGGGTCGAGCAGTACTTC	CASSPTFDRVEQYF
TRBJ2-3	TRBV27	-	TGTGCCAGCAGTTTATCGGGAGGACTCCGGGCAGATACGCAGTATTTT	CASSLSGGLRADTQYF
TRBJ2-7	TRBV9	-	TGTGCCAGCAGCGTTGCACTGACTTCCTACGAGCAGTACTTC	CASSVALTSYEQYF
TRBJ1-5	TRBV6-5	-	TGTGCCAGCAGCGAGTGGGGGGATCAGCCCCAGCATTTT	CASSEWGDQPQHF
TRBJ1-4	TRBV12-5	-	TGTGCTAGTGGTCCAGCCGTAAACGGGGATGAAAAACTGTTTTTT	CASGPAVNGDEKLFF
TRBJ2-2	TRBV4-2	TRBD1	TGTGCCAGCAGCCAAGCCCCAAAGGGACAGGGGGCCGGGGAGCTGTTTTTT	CASSQAPKGQGAGELFF
TRBJ2-1	TRBV19	TRBD2	TGTGCCAGTACGGAATTAGCGGGGGGGTACAATGAGCAGTTCTTC	CASTELAGGYNEQFF
TRBJ2-5	TRBV4-1	-	TGCGCCAGCAGCCACTCTTTGTTTGCGGGACAAGAGACCCAGTACTTC	CASSHSLFAGQETQYF
TRBJ1-5	TRBV18	-	TGTGCCAGCTCACCTAATTCAGGGTATCAGCCCCAGCATTTT	CASSPNSGYQPQHF
TRBJ2-7	TRBV10-3	-	TGTGCCACCAGGGGGGGGAGCGAGGGCTACGAGCAGTACTTC	CATRGGSEGYEQYF
TRBJ1-3	TRBV6-5	TRBD1	TGTGCCAGCAAACCGGGACAGGGGACGGACACCATATATTTT	CASKPGQGTDTIYF
TRBJ1-2	TRBV18	-	TGTGCCAGCTCCCCCTCGGGGGGCTATGGCTACACCTTC	CASSPSGGYGYTF
TRBJ2-2	TRBV6-6	-	TGTGCCAGCAGTTCCGATCCCGGGAGAACCGGGGAGCTGTTTTTT	CASSSDPGRTGELFF
TRBJ2-3	TRBV6-4	-	TGTGCCAGCAGTGAGGCGGGTATCACAGATACGCAGTATTTT	CASSEAGITDTQYF
TRBJ2-3	TRBV9	-	TGTGCCAGCAGCGTAGGTTCCGAGAAAAGCACAGATAAGCAGTATTTT	CASSVGSEKSTDKQYF
TRBJ2-7	TRBV18	TRBD1	TGTGCCAGCTCACCTAGGACAGGGCGTTACGAGCAGTACTTC	CASSPRTGRYEQYF
TRBJ2-3	TRBV5-8	-	TGTGCCAGCAGCTTAAAGTTTCCTAGCGGCACAGATACGCAGTATTTT	CASSLKFPSGTDTQYF
TRBJ2-7	TRBV27	-	TGTGCCAGCAGTAGGGACACCCGCTCCTACGAGCAGTACTTC	CASSRDTRSYEQYF
TRBJ1-5	TRBV19	-	TGTGCCAGTAGTATCCCCCACGCTGCGACAGGCGGGCAGCCCCAGCATTTT	CASSIPHAATGGQPQHF
TRBJ2-2	TRBV6-5	-	TGTGCCAGCAGTTACTTGTCAGGGGACACCGGGGAGCTGTTTTTT	CASSYLSGDTGELFF
TRBJ2-7	TRBV11-2	-	TGTGCCAGCAGCCAAGAGGGAGTTACCTACGAGCAGTACTTC	CASSQEGVTYEQYF
TRBJ2-7	TRBV29-1	TRBD2	TGCAGCGTTTGGGAGGGAAGCGCCTACGAGCAGTACTTC	CSVWEGSAYEQYF
TRBJ2-7	TRBV6-1	-	TGTGCCAGCAGTATCCGCTACGAGCAGTACTTC	CASSIRYEQYF
TRBJ2-1	TRBV5-1	TRBD2	TGCGCCAGCAGCTTGGGGCCCCCGGGGGGGAATGAGCAGTTCTTC	CASSLGPPGGNEQFF
TRBJ2-7	TRBV7-2	TRBD2	TGTGCCAGCAGCCCGATTGGGGGGACTAGCAGCTACGAGCAGTACTTC	CASSPIGGTSSYEQYF
TRBJ2-1	TRBV29-1	TRBD2	TGCAGCGTGAAAGCGGGAGAGTTAGGTGAAAAGCAGTTCTTC	CSVKAGELGEKQFF
TRBJ1-5	TRBV6-5	TRBD1	TGTGCCAGCAAACCGGGACAGGGGCAAAATCAGCCCCAGCATTTT	CASKPGQGQNQPQHF
TRBJ2-7	TRBV11-2	TRBD1	TGTGCCAGCAGCCCCGGGACAGGGGGCCGGGAGCAGTACTTC	CASSPGTGGREQYF
TRBJ1-3	TRBV10-3	-	TGTGCCATCCTGACGGGGGACTCTGGAAACACCATATATTTT	CAILTGDSGNTIYF
TRBJ1-1	TRBV15	TRBD1	TGTGCCACCAGCGGGGACAGGTTCGGGACTGAAGCTTTCTTT	CATSGDRFGTEAFF
TRBJ2-7	TRBV11-3	TRBD2	TGTGCCAGCAGCTTGGGACTAGCGGGCCACGAGCAGTACTTC	CASSLGLAGHEQYF
TRBJ2-5	TRBV19	TRBD1	TGTGCCAGTAGTATATGGGACAGGCTGCAAGAGACCCAGTACTTC	CASSIWDRLQETQYF
TRBJ2-1	TRBV7-6	-	TGTGCCTTGCAGGCGGGGAATGAGCAGTTCTTC	CALQAGNEQFF
TRBJ1-4	TRBV7-2	-	TGTGCCAGCAGCTTATTCCCGGGAGGACTGTTTTTT	CASSLFPGGLFF
TRBJ2-1	TRBV7-2	TRBD1	TGTGCCAGCAGTCCACGGACAGGGGGCAATGAGCAGTTCTTC	CASSPRTGGNEQFF
TRBJ1-1	TRBV12-5	-	TGTGCTAGTGGTTTGGCCGGGGGGGCCGGAAACACTGAAGCTTTCTTT	CASGLAGGAGNTEAFF
TRBJ1-5	TRBV5-1	TRBD1	TGCGCCAGCAGCTTTAACAGGGGGACGAATCAGCCCCAGCATTTT	CASSFNRGTNQPQHF
TRBJ1-6	TRBV6-7	-	TGTGCCAGCAGTTACTCGGATAATCCCGCTGGGGCGGATTCACCCCTACACTTT	CASSYSDNPAGADSPLHF